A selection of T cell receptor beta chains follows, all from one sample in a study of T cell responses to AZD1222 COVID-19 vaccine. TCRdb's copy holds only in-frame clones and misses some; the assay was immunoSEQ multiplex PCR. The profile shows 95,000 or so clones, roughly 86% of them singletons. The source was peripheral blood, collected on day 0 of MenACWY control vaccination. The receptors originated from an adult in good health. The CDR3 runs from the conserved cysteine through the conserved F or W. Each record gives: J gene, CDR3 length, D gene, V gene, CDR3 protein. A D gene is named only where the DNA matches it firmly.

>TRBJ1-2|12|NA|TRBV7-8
CASSQNEIGYTF
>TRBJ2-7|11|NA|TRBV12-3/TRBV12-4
CASSLMDEQYF
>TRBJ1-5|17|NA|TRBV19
CATARDPSLMSNQPQHF
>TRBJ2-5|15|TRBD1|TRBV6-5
CASSLRQGGQETQYF
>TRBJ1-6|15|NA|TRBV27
CASSLSRQSRSPLHF
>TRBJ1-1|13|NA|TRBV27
CASSFVRGTEAFF
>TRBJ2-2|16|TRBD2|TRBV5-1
CASSTGTSANTGELFF
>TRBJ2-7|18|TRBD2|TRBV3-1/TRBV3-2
CASSQIAQVAGESYEQYF
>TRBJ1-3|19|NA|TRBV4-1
CASSQSTSLTRGSGNTIYF
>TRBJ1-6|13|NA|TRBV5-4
CASSLDSNSPLHF
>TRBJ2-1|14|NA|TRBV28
CASSLIGDYNEQFF
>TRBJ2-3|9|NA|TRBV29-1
CSVEDLQAF
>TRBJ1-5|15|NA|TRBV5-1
CASSLAGRAYQPQHF
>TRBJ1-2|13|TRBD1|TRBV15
CATSRGQNYGYTF
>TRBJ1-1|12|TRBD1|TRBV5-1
CASSWTGPEAFF
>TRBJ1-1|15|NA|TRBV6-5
CASIHRADGNTEAFF
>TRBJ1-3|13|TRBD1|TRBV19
CASSIQGANTIYF
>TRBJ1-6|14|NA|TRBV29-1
CSVEGDTANSPLHF
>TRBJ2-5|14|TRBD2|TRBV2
CASSSGTRQETQYF
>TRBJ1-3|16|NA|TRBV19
CATRFGSRESRNTIYF
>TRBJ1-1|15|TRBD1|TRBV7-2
CASSSKTGGAGGAFF
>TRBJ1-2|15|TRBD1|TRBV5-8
CASSLETGFENGYTF
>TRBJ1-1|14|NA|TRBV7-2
CASSLSTGKGEAFF
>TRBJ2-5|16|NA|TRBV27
CASSPQPGTYQETQYF
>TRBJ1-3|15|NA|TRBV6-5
CASSFLGNSGNTIYF
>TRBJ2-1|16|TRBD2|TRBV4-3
CASSQERLAEYNEQFF
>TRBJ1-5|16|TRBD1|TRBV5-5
CASSSGDRGHRQPQHF
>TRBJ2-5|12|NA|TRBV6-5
CASSFYQETQYF
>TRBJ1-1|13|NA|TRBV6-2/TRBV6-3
CASSPRSLTEAFF
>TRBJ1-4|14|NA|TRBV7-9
CASSRVATNEKLFF
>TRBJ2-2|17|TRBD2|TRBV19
CASSIGSGGQGTGELFF
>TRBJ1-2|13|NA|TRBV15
CATSRDIREGYTF
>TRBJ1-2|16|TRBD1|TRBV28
CASRRDWTGGGYGYTF
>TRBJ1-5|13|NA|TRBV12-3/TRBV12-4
CASSLSSNQPQHF
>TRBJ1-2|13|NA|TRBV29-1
CSVGTGFNYGYTF
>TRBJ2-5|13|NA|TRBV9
CASSRTLGETQYF
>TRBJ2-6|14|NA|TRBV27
CASSFGSGANVLTF
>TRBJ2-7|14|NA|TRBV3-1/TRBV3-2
CASSQPGTTYEQYF
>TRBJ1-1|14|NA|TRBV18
CASSPLGGGRQAFF
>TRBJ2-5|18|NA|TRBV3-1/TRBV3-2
CASSQTTFLASGLETQYF
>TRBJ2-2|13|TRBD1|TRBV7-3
CASSPGTGGELFF
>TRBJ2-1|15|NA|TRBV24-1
CATSDSDYSGDEQFF
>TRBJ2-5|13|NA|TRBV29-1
CSVEETAAETQYF
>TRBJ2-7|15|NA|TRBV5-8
CASSLPGTETYEQYF
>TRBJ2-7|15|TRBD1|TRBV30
CAWRPFDRVVYEQYF
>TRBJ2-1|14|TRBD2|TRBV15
CATSRVGGVNEQFF
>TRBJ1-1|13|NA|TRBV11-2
CASSFSGNTEAFF
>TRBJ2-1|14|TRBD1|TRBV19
CASSMAQGDREQFF
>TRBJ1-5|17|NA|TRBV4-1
CASSEGPGPRESQPQHF
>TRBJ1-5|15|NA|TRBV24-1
CATSDPLTEGQPQHF
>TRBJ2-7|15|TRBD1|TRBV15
CATSRERTGSYEQYF
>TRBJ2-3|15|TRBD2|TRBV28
CASRSWRGDTDTQYF